What follows are 21 T cell receptor beta chains derived from one specimen sequenced in a study of PD-1 blockade in mismatch repair-deficient tumors. Here immunoSEQ multiplex PCR was the method, and the copy in TCRdb shows in-frame clones only, minus some. The sample carries 76,000 or so clones, more than 80% recorded once. The sequences come from peripheral blood, collected 44 weeks after starting pembrolizumab. All receptors derive from an adult with mismatch repair-deficient cancer.

This chain links TRBV5-8 with TRBJ1-5, with 7 bases matching TRBD1. CDR1 is SGHTS and CDR2 is YDEGEE in the germline V gene. This CDR3 is 13 amino acids long. The V segment lost 1 base and the J segment 7 bases; nucleotides outside the gene matches: 2. The CDR3 sequence is CASSLYRGQPQHF. CDR3 DNA: TGTGCCAGCAGCTTGTACAGGGGACAGCCCCAGCATTTT.

The rearrangement links TRBV7-9 to TRBJ2-7, with D possibly being TRBD1 (5 bases). In germline, CDR1 is SEHNR, CDR2 FQNEAQ (reference sequence). Trimming stripped 5 bases from V and 3 bases from J, with 14 bases between. The CDR3 sequence is 14 residues long. The CDR3 protein is CASSQDTGLYEQYF. CDR3 nucleotide sequence: TGTGCCAGCAGCCAAGACACAGGTCTCTACGAGCAGTACTTC.

CDR3 nucleotides: TGTGCCAGCAGCAACCGGGACAGCAATCAGCCCCAGCATTTT. This translates into CASSNRDSNQPQHF. V usage is TRBV13 and J usage is TRBJ1-5; the D gene is possibly TRBD1 (5 bases). Germline loops: CDR1 PRHDT, CDR2 FYEKMQ (reference sequence). Between the trimmed V and J ends, which lost 5 bases and 1 base, there was a span of 9 bases. This CDR3 has 14 amino acids.

The chain recombines TRBV11-2 with TRBJ2-2, with D possibly TRBD2 on 5 matching bases. Between the trimmed V and J ends, which lost 1 base and 4 bases, there was a span of 16 bases. The germline gives CDR1 SGHAT, CDR2 FQNNGV. The CDR3 totals 17 residues. The CDR3 DNA reads as TGTGCCAGCAGCTTAGGAACGGGGATGGGTGGCACCGGGGAGCTGTTTTTT. Amino acid sequence: CASSLGTGMGGTGELFF. The full variable domain, rest sourced from reference TRBV11-2 and TRBJ2-2, is EAGVAQSPRYKIIEKRQSVAFWCNPISGHATLYWYQQILGQGPKLLIQFQNNGVVDDSQLPKDRFSAERLKGVDSTLKIQPAKLEDSAVYLCASSLGTGMGGTGELFFGEGSRLTVL.

The rearrangement joins TRBV19 to TRBJ1-1, with D unclear. Germline assignment: CDR1 LNHDA and CDR2 SQIVND (reference sequence). The CDR3 is 12 amino acids. The germline V and J ends were trimmed by 1 base and 6 bases, with 6 bases remaining between them. Written as DNA, the CDR3 is TGTGCCAGTAGTATAGGCCAGGCTGAAGCTTTCTTT. Protein sequence: CASSIGQAEAFF.

Note on this clone: An end of the junction differs from the germline gene, which may be a read error. The chain couples TRBV5-1 to TRBJ2-7; D gene unclear. Germline assignment: CDR1 SGHRS and CDR2 YFSETQ. The CDR3 has 12 residues. The CDR3, as DNA: TGCGCCAGCAGCTTGGCCTTGGACGAGCAGCACTTC. Encoded protein: CASSLALDEQHF.

The rearrangement uses TRBV11-3 and TRBJ1-4, with a possible D match to TRBD1 (6 bases). This CDR3 comprises 17 residues. The germline CDR1 and CDR2 sequences are SGHNT and YENEEA. Trimming removed 5 bases at V and 1 base at J, with 17 bases between. Written as DNA, the CDR3 is TGTGCCAGCAGCCTCGGCAGGGGCGACCTAACTAATGAAAAACTGTTTTTT. Protein: CASSLGRGDLTNEKLFF.

This chain links TRBV30 with TRBJ1-4; 11 bases match TRBD1. The CDR3 has 15 amino acids. CDR1 is GTSNPN, CDR2 SVGIG, per germline (reference sequence). V shed 3 bases and J 7 bases; nucleotides not matched to a gene: 7. The CDR3 DNA sequence: TGTGCCTGGAGCCCTCCGGGACAGGGGGTTGAAAAACTGTTTTTT. This gives the protein CAWSPPGQGVEKLFF.

The chain couples TRBV4-2 to TRBJ2-7; D is perhaps TRBD2 (6 bases). CDR3 length: 17 amino acids. From germline, CDR1 is LGHNA and CDR2 YNFKEQ. V was cut by 0 bases and J by 4 bases, with 19 bases left in between. CDR3 DNA: TGTGCCAGCAGCCAAGATTTACGGCGGGAAAAGCATTACGAGCAGTACTTC. Translating gives CASSQDLRREKHYEQYF.

The gene calls are TRBV6-6 and TRBJ2-7; D gene uncertain. Germline V lookup: CDR1 MNHNY, CDR2 SVGAGI (reference sequence). The CDR3 is 13 residues long. The V end lost 2 bases, the J end lost 3 bases, and 8 bases lay between the germline ends. CDR3 bases: TGTGCCAGCAGTTACGCGACGGACTACGAGCAGTACTTC. This translates into CASSYATDYEQYF.

The rearrangement joins TRBV18 to TRBJ2-5, with 7 bases aligning to TRBD2. The J call may be mistaken, given a closer DNA end match to TRBJ2-7. The CDR3 extends over 14 amino acids. Germline V gene sequence: CDR1 KGHSH, CDR2 LQKENI. The CDR3 bases are TGTGCCAGCTCGCCGCGGGGGTCCTCCTACGAGCAGTACTTC. Translation gives CASSPRGSSYEQYF.

The chain combines TRBV19 with TRBJ2-7; D possibly corresponds to TRBD2 (7 bases). V was cut by 5 bases and J by 4 bases, with 9 bases left in between. This CDR3 region has 12 residues. The germline CDR1 and CDR2 sequences are LNHDA and SQIVND (reference sequence). The CDR3 spells CASSRGAYEQYF. The CDR3 DNA follows: TGTGCCAGTAGTCGGGGGGCGTACGAGCAGTACTTC.

This clone was seen a few times. The chain couples TRBV10-3 to TRBJ1-2, with 8 nucleotides matching TRBD1. The CDR3 contains 14 residues. Germline loops: CDR1 ENHRY, CDR2 SYGVKD. Trimming took 6 bases from V and 2 from J; bases not matched to a gene: 5. In DNA, the CDR3 is TGTGCCATCAGCATCGGACAGGGAAACTATGGCTACACCTTC. This sequence encodes CAISIGQGNYGYTF.

J is TRBJ2-3 and V is TRBV5-4; D is tentatively TRBD1 or TRBD2 (6 bases each). CDR1 SGHNT and CDR2 YYREEE come from the germline V gene (reference sequence). V was cut by 2 bases and J by 5 bases, with 15 bases left in between. The CDR3 spans 15 residues. CDR3 amino acids: CASSFRSGGGDTQYF. The DNA of the CDR3 is TGTGCCAGCAGCTTTAGGAGCGGAGGGGGAGATACGCAGTATTTT.

In its sample, this clone was seen a few times. V and J are TRBV7-8 and TRBJ2-7; 7 nucleotides line up with TRBD2. This CDR3 spans 15 amino acids. The trim removed 4 bases at V and 5 bases at J, leaving 11 bases unmatched. Germline lookup yields CDR1 SGHVS and CDR2 FQNEAQ. The CDR3: CASSSLAGVSDEQYF. The DNA for the CDR3 is TGTGCCAGCAGCTCCTTGGCGGGGGTGAGTGACGAGCAGTACTTC.

The chain is built from TRBV30 and TRBJ2-7; 7 bases are a match to TRBD2. CDR3 length equals 16 residues. Germline V gene sequence: CDR1 GTSNPN, CDR2 SVGIG (reference sequence). Germline trimming cut 2 bases from V and 5 bases from J; bases unmatched to any gene: 15. The CDR3 region is CAWSIAGEWVTHEQYF. The DNA for the CDR3 is TGTGCCTGGAGTATCGCGGGAGAGTGGGTTACCCACGAGCAGTACTTC.

This rearrangement joins TRBV6-5 to TRBJ2-2; 7 bases agree with TRBD2. After removal of 2 bases from V and 3 bases from J, the junction contained 3 bases not matched to a gene. Germline V gives CDR1 MNHEY, CDR2 SVGAGI. The CDR3 loop spans 15 amino acids. The CDR3 sequence is CASSYGGSYTGELFF. The CDR3 DNA reads as TGTGCCAGCAGTTACGGCGGGAGCTACACCGGGGAGCTGTTTTTT.

This clone was picked up one time. V gene TRBV19 combines with J gene TRBJ2-3, with TRBD2 matching 16 bases. Germline CDR1 is LNHDA and CDR2 is SQIVND (reference sequence). The CDR3 loop spans 14 amino acids. V shed 5 bases, J shed 8 bases, and the junction held 1 base outside the gene matches. CDR3 amino acids: CASSGTSGRGTQYF. The CDR3, as DNA: TGTGCCAGTAGTGGGACTAGCGGGAGGGGTACGCAGTATTTT.

This clone was observed a few times. CDR3 in DNA: TGCAGCGTTGAAGGGGTGCAGGGGACCTATGGCTACACCTTC. Translation: CSVEGVQGTYGYTF. V usage is TRBV29-1 and J usage is TRBJ1-2; TRBD1 is a possible D gene (6 bases). CDR3 size: 14 residues. Per germline, CDR1 SQVTM and CDR2 ANQGSEA. Between the trimmed V and J ends, which lost 1 base and 4 bases, there was a span of 13 bases.

The table lists this clone with a few counts. The V and J genes are TRBV5-1 and TRBJ2-1; 7 nucleotides align to TRBD2. The length of the CDR3 is 16 residues. CDR1 SGHRS and CDR2 YFSETQ come from the germline V gene. The V gene end was trimmed by 0 bases and the J gene end by 4 bases; junction bases not matched to a gene: 7. CDR3 residues: CASSLDVGGPYNEQFF. The CDR3 DNA reads TGCGCCAGCAGCTTGGATGTGGGAGGGCCATACAATGAGCAGTTCTTC.

This clone was detected once. The V call is TRBV7-3, the J call TRBJ1-4, with D unclear. Trimming cost V 2 bases and J 1 base, with 8 bases left between them. Germline CDR1 and CDR2: SGHTA and FQGTGA. This CDR3 is built from 15 residues. In nucleotides, the CDR3 is TGTGCCAGCAGCTTAGGGCGGATAACTAATGAAAAACTGTTTTTT. Protein: CASSLGRITNEKLFF. The full variable domain, with the rest looked up from reference TRBV7-3 and TRBJ1-4, is GAGVSQTPSNKVTEKGKYVELRCDPISGHTALYWYRQSLGQGPEFLIYFQGTGAADDSGLPNDRFFAVRPEGSVSTLKIQRTERGDSAVYLCASSLGRITNEKLFFGSGTQLSVL.